Each of the 28 T cell receptor beta chains below was sequenced from the same sample in a study of regulatory T cells in long-lasting Graves disease (dated by TCRdb to about 2021). The protocol used for the library was multiplex PCR. The sample was run on an Illumina HiSeq 4000. To build TCR beta libraries, CDR3 regions were amplified by Arm-PCR using iRepertoire HTBI primers. TCRdb reprocessed the public reads (quality trimming at Q25 with fastp, clone calling with MiXCR) and kept in-frame beta chains. Identical CDR3 protein sequences are pooled into one entry, listed with their most common genes and DNA. This sample comprises about 560,000 distinct CDR3 sequences, around 16% of them detected only once. The top ten clones comprise about 12% of the sample. The time point tag for this specimen amounts to: newly diagnosed GD, antithyroid drugs for less than 3 months. For both TCR sequencing and RNA sequencing, RNA was extracted from PBMCs using TRIzol.

These data were also filed under a second study, of T cells in Graves' hyperthyroidism and ophthalmopathy.

Here the sequenced sample was peripheral blood mononuclear cells (PBMCs), taken at new diagnosis, from a patient treated with antithyroid drugs. The source is a man aged 18 to 30 with Graves disease. Donor details come from another sample of the same person, matched by shared clones.

The chain employs TRBV28 and TRBJ2-1; D is undetermined. The CDR3 runs 16 residues. Per germline, CDR1 MDHEN and CDR2 SYDVKM. Between the trimmed V and J ends, which lost 2 bases and 2 bases, there was a span of 13 bases. CDR3 sequence (DNA): TGTGCCAGCAGTTTACGAACGGCGCTCGCCTACAATGAGCAGTTCTTC. The encoded protein is CASSLRTALAYNEQFF.

The rearrangement links TRBV5-6 to TRBJ2-6; the D call may be TRBD1 or TRBD2 (5 bases each). The V end was cut by 3 bases, the J end by 4 bases, with 11 bases between. This CDR3 contains 15 residues. Germline CDR1 and CDR2: SGHDT and YYEEEE. The CDR3 sequence: CASSWGPAGANVLTF. DNA of the CDR3: TGTGCCAGCAGCTGGGGACCTGCCGGGGCCAACGTCCTGACTTTC.

This chain connects TRBV10-1 to TRBJ1-1; D remains unclear. The CDR3 has 11 amino acids. CDR1 and CDR2 (germline): WNHNN, SYGVQD (reference sequence). The V and J ends lost 8 bases and 3 bases respectively, with 7 bases between them. In DNA form, the CDR3 reads TGCGCCAGCGACCGGGACACTGAAGCTTTCTTT. Amino acids: CASDRDTEAFF.

The chain is built from TRBV7-9 and TRBJ2-5, with 8 bases lining up with TRBD2. Germline CDR1 is SEHNR and CDR2 is FQNEAQ (reference sequence). Germline trimming cut 5 bases from V and 5 bases from J; bases unmatched to any gene: 7. This CDR3 is built from 14 residues. The CDR3 region has the DNA TGTGCCAGCAGCAGCGGGACTAGTGTGGAGACCCAGTACTTC. Translation gives CASSSGTSVETQYF. The whole variable domain, filled in from reference TRBV7-9 and TRBJ2-5, reads DTGVSQNPRHKITKRGQNVTFRCDPISEHNRLYWYRQTLGQGPEFLTYFQNEAQLEKSRLLSDRFSAERPKGSFSTLEIQRTEQGDSAMYLCASSSGTSVETQYFGPGTRLLVL.

The J gene is TRBJ2-5, the V gene TRBV18; D unresolved. CDR1 is KGHSH, CDR2 LQKENI, per germline. The length of the CDR3 is 14 residues. V was cut by 0 bases and J by 3 bases, with 8 bases left in between. This CDR3 is CASSPPEPKETQYF. The CDR3, as DNA: TGTGCCAGCTCACCACCCGAACCCAAAGAGACCCAGTACTTC.

This clonotype was picked up many times. V usage is TRBV18 and J usage is TRBJ1-6; D is uncertain. Deletions cut 2 bases from V and 13 bases from J, with 12 bases between. In germline, CDR1 is KGHSH, CDR2 LQKENI. The CDR3 is made up of 13 amino acids. In DNA form, the CDR3 reads TGTGCCAGCTCACCAACCGGGGTCGGTCCCCTCCACTTT. It is translated as CASSPTGVGPLHF.

This clonotype has just a few counts. The chain combines TRBV19 with TRBJ1-1; 8 bases fit TRBD1. This CDR3 spans 13 amino acids. Trimming removed 9 bases from V and 5 bases from J; junction bases left unmatched: 8. Germline-derived CDR1 and CDR2 are LNHDA and SQIVND (reference sequence). CDR3 coding DNA: TGTGCCAGGGGAGACAGGGGAAAGACTGAAGCTTTCTTT. Amino acid sequence: CARGDRGKTEAFF.

This clonotype was seen repeatedly, ten times or more. This chain uses TRBV11-2 with TRBJ2-1; 7 positions match TRBD1. V gave up 1 base and J gave up 7 bases; unmatched junction bases: 4. The germline V gene encodes CDR1 SGHAT and CDR2 FQNNGV. This CDR3 has 14 amino acids. For the CDR3, the DNA is TGTGCCAGCAGCTTAGGAGGGGGCCGGAATGAGCAGTTCTTC. It specifies CASSLGGGRNEQFF.

This clonotype has a count of ten or more. The rearrangement uses TRBV27 and TRBJ2-7; TRBD2 matches at 8 bases. This CDR3 has 16 residues. Trimming cost V 1 base and J 0 bases; bases outside gene matches: 5. CDR1 and CDR2 (germline): MNHEY, SMNVEV (reference sequence). The CDR3 bases are TGTGCCAGCAGTTTATTCTTAAGCGGGAGCTCCTACGAGCAGTACTTC. Amino acid sequence: CASSLFLSGSSYEQYF.

This clonotype was detected many times. An end of the junction differs from the germline gene, which may be a read error. V is TRBV12-3 or TRBV12-4 and J is TRBJ1-1, with a possible D match to TRBD1 (5 bases). The length of the CDR3 is 18 residues. The CDR3 is CASSSLGRPGGVNTEAFF. The CDR3 nucleotides read TGCGCCAGCAGTTCCCTTGGTAGGCCGGGGGGGGTGAACACTGAAGCTTTCTTT.

This clonotype was observed at least ten times. The gene calls are TRBV7-8 and TRBJ2-3; D is uncertain. The CDR3 spans 16 residues. Germline CDR1 SGHVS, CDR2 FQNEAQ. With 5 bases removed from V and 2 bases from J, the gap between germline ends came to 17 bases. The CDR3 spells CASSRPTQDLTDTQYF. Here the CDR3 DNA reads TGTGCCAGCAGCCGCCCCACTCAAGACCTCACAGATACGCAGTATTTT.

This clonotype has a handful of counts. V usage is TRBV20-1 and J usage is TRBJ1-5, with D possibly matching TRBD1 (5 bases). The germline V gene encodes CDR1 DFQATT and CDR2 SNEGSKA (reference sequence). CDR3 length: 13 residues. The V end was cut by 0 bases, the J end by 6 bases, with 9 bases between. In DNA, the CDR3 is TGCAGTGCTAGAGATGCGGGGGTTCAGCCCCAGCATTTT. Its translation: CSARDAGVQPQHF.

To note about this clonotype: It may be a read error: a sequence one base away is much more abundant. Lacking the conserved final phenylalanine or tryptophan, this CDR3 likely reflects a read error. The rearrangement uses TRBV18 and TRBJ2-1; 14 bases agree with TRBD2. CDR1 is KGHSH and CDR2 is LQKENI in the germline V gene. The CDR3 is made up of 15 amino acids. V was pared by 6 bases and J by 7 bases, with 5 bases of the junction left unmatched. This chain's CDR3 is CASSRLAGGPNEQFC. The DNA for the CDR3 is TGTGCCAGCTCGCGACTAGCGGGAGGGCCGAATGAGCAGTTCTGC.

This clonotype appeared many times. This rearrangement joins TRBV12-3 or TRBV12-4 to TRBJ2-3; TRBD2 is a possible D gene (5 bases). The V and J ends lost 5 bases and 4 bases respectively, with 13 bases between them. This CDR3 spans 14 amino acids. The CDR3 nucleotides are TGTGCCAGCAGTCCCGGACTCAATGCAGATACGCAGTATTTT. This gives the protein CASSPGLNADTQYF.

This clonotype was seen a few times. The V and J genes are TRBV19 and TRBJ2-7; 9 bases match TRBD1. V dropped 4 bases and J dropped 3; count of bases not matched to a gene: 10. This CDR3 comprises 16 residues. Per the germline V gene, CDR1 is LNHDA and CDR2 is SQIVND (reference sequence). CDR3 DNA sequence: TGTGCCAGTAGTAACAGAGACAGGGGGGCACTCTACGAGCAGTACTTC. Protein product: CASSNRDRGALYEQYF.

This chain links TRBV27 with TRBJ2-1; the D call may be TRBD1 or TRBD2 (5 bases each). Trimming removed 7 bases from V and 4 bases from J, with 17 bases in between. The CDR3 has 15 residues. Per the germline V gene, CDR1 is MNHEY and CDR2 is SMNVEV (reference sequence). CDR3 bases: TGTGCCAGCAACCCCTGGGCAGGGACGTACAATGAGCAGTTCTTC. Its translation is CASNPWAGTYNEQFF.

This clonotype was seen many times. The rearrangement links TRBV11-2 to TRBJ2-7, with D hard to call. The V end lost 3 bases, the J end lost 2 bases, and 8 bases lay between the germline ends. CDR3 length: 13 residues. Germline V gene data show CDR1 as SGHAT and CDR2 as FQNNGV. This chain's CDR3 is CASSFRAAYEQYF. CDR3 nucleotide sequence: TGTGCCAGCAGCTTCCGGGCCGCCTACGAGCAGTACTTC.

At least ten counts were recorded for this clonotype. V gene TRBV7-9 combines with J gene TRBJ2-7, with D tentatively TRBD1 or TRBD2 (5 bases each). Trimming left V 11 bases short and J 5 bases short, with 19 bases between. Germline loops: CDR1 SEHNR, CDR2 FQNEAQ (reference sequence). This CDR3 has 13 residues. The CDR3 protein is CAEARDGQHEQYF. The DNA of the CDR3 is TGTGCCGAGGCCCGGGACGGCCAACACGAGCAGTACTTC.

The CDR3 DNA reads TGTGCCAGCAGCTTGTCCCCAAGCCTCCTCACAGATACGCAGTATTTT. Amino acid sequence: CASSLSPSLLTDTQYF. The chain uses TRBV5-5 and TRBJ2-3, with unresolved D. Trimming stripped 1 base from V and 2 bases from J, with 14 bases between. CDR1 and CDR2 (germline): SGHKS, YYEKEE (reference sequence). CDR3 length equals 16 residues.

The chain couples TRBV5-1 to TRBJ2-3; 9 bases align to TRBD1. CDR3 length: 15 residues. Per the germline V gene, CDR1 is SGHRS and CDR2 is YFSETQ. Losses at the gene ends were 7 bases for V and 2 bases for J; bases not matched to a gene: 8. CDR3: CASGQGDRVTDTQYF. The DNA for the CDR3 is TGCGCCAGCGGCCAAGGGGACAGGGTCACAGATACGCAGTATTTT.

This clonotype has more than one count but fewer than ten. This chain connects TRBV7-2 to TRBJ1-2; the match to TRBD1 covers 8 bases. The V gene end was trimmed by 4 bases and the J gene end by 4 bases; junction bases not matched to a gene: 17. The CDR3 sequence is 18 residues long. Germline CDR1 reads SGHTA; CDR2 reads FQGNSA. CDR3 bases: TGTGCCAGCAGCTCCTCCCTGGCAGGGGGCGCGGGATTCTATGGCTACACCTTC. Its protein is CASSSSLAGGAGFYGYTF.

This chain joins TRBV7-9 and TRBJ1-1; the D is unclear. With 5 bases removed from V and 7 bases from J, the gap between germline ends came to 11 bases. Germline CDR1 is SEHNR and CDR2 is FQNEAQ (reference sequence). This CDR3 has 12 residues. The chain's CDR3 is CASSLGRYEAFF. The DNA for the CDR3 is TGTGCCAGCAGCCTAGGAAGGTATGAAGCTTTCTTT.

There are a few counts of this clonotype. The chain recombines TRBV10-1 with TRBJ2-3, with D perhaps matching TRBD1 or TRBD2 (5 bases each). Germline V gene data show CDR1 as WNHNN and CDR2 as SYGVQD (reference sequence). The CDR3 has 15 residues. Trimming cost V 2 bases and J 4 bases, with 13 bases left between them. The CDR3 region is CASSEVRTGPDTQYF. DNA of the CDR3: TGCGCCAGCAGTGAGGTCAGAACGGGGCCAGATACGCAGTATTTT.

This clonotype was seen repeatedly, ten times or more. This chain links TRBV12-3 or TRBV12-4 with TRBJ1-1; 10 bases match TRBD1. J gave up 0 bases and V 3 bases, and 13 bases lay outside the gene matches. The CDR3 consists of 19 residues. The CDR3 sequence is CASSFVLDRGLVMNTEAFF. The DNA of the CDR3 is TGTGCCAGCAGTTTTGTGTTGGACAGGGGGTTAGTGATGAACACTGAAGCTTTCTTT.

The V and J genes are TRBV6-1 and TRBJ1-5, with D hard to call. Trimming removed 0 bases from V and 7 bases from J, with 10 bases in between. This CDR3 region has 14 residues. Germline-derived CDR1 and CDR2 are MNHNS and SASEGT. The CDR3 DNA reads as TGTGCCAGCAGTGAAGCCGATACGCGACAGCCCCAGCATTTT. This codes for CASSEADTRQPQHF.

This sequence joins TRBV3-1 and TRBJ1-6; possibly TRBD1 for D (6 bases). V gave up 4 bases and J gave up 6 bases, with 10 bases separating them. The CDR3 length is 14 residues. Germline values: CDR1 LGHDT, CDR2 YNNKEL (reference sequence). CDR3 coding DNA: TGTGCCAGCAGCCGGACAGATGCTAATTCACCCCTCCACTTT. Translated, it gives CASSRTDANSPLHF.

This clonotype was picked up many times. The chain combines TRBV2 with TRBJ2-7, with TRBD1 matching 9 bases. Germline loops: CDR1 SNHLY, CDR2 FYNNEI. V gave up 7 bases and J gave up 4 bases; unmatched junction bases: 8. CDR3 length: 14 residues. CDR3 nucleotides: TGTGCCAGCATTAGGACAGGGGCTAGTTACGAGCAGTACTTC. Residues: CASIRTGASYEQYF.

This clonotype came up a few times. The chain is built from TRBV12-5 and TRBJ2-1; weak D call: TRBD2 (5 bases). TRBJ2-5 explains the end of the DNA better; the J call may be wrong. From germline, CDR1 is LGHNT and CDR2 FRNRAP. The CDR3 is 16 residues long. The CDR3 DNA sequence: TGTGCTAGTGGTTTGGACGCCGTAGCGTCCCAAGAGACCCAGTACTTC. It codes for CASGLDAVASQETQYF.